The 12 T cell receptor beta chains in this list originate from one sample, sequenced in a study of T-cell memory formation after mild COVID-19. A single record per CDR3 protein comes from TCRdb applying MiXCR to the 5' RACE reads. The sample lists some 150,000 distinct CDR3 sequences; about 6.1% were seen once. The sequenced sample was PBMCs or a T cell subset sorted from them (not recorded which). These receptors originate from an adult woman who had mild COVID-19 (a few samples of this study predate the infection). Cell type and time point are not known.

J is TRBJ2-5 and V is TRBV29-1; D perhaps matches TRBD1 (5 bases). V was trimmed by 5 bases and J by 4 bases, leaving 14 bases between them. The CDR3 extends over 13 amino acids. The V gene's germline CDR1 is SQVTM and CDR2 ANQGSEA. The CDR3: CSVLHSGIETQYF. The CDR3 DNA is TGCAGCGTTCTTCACTCAGGGATAGAGACCCAGTACTTC.

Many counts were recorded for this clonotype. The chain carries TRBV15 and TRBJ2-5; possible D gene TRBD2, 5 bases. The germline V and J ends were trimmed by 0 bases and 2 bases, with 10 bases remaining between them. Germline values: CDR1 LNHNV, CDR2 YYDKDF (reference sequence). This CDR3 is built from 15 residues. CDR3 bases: TGTGCCACCAGCAGAGATCCCGGGAAACAAGAGACCCAGTACTTC. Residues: CATSRDPGKQETQYF.

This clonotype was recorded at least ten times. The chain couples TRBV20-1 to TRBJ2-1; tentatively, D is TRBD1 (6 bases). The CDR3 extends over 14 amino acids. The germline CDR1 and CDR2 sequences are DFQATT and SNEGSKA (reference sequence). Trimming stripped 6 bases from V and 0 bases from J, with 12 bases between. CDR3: CSAATGSSYNEQFF. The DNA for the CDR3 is TGCAGTGCAGCGACAGGCAGCTCCTACAATGAGCAGTTCTTC.

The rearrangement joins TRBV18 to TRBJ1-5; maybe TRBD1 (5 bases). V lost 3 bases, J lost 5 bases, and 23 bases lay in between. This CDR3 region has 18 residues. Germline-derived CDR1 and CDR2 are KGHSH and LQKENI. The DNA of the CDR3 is TGTGCCAGCTCACCGCAGATCGATGGGGGGTTGGGGCATCAGCCCCAGCATTTT. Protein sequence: CASSPQIDGGLGHQPQHF.

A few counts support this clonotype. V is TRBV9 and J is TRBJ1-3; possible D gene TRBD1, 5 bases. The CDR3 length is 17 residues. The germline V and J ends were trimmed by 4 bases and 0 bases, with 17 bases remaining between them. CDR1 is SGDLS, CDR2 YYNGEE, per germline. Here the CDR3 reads CASSFRGGTDSGNTIYF. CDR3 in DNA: TGTGCCAGCAGCTTCCGAGGAGGGACTGACTCTGGAAACACCATATATTTT.

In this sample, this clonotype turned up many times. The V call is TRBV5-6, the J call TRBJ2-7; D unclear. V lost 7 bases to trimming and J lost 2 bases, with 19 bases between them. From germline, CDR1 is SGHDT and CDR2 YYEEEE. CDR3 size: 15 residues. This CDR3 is CASALESLLPYEQYF. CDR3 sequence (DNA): TGTGCCAGCGCTTTGGAGAGTCTTCTACCCTACGAGCAGTACTTC.

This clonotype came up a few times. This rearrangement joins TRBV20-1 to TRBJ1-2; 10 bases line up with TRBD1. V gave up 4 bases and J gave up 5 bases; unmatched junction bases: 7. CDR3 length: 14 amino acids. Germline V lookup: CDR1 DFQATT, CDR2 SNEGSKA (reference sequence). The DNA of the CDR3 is TGCAGTGCTACCTCCGGGACAGGGGTGTATGGCTACACCTTC. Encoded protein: CSATSGTGVYGYTF.

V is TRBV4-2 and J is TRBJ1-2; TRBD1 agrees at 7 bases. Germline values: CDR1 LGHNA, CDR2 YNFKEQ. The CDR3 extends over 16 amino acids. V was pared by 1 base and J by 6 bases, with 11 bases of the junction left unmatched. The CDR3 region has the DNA TGTGCCAGCAGCCAAGGCGGGTGGAGACAGGGTCATGGCTACACCTTC. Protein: CASSQGGWRQGHGYTF.

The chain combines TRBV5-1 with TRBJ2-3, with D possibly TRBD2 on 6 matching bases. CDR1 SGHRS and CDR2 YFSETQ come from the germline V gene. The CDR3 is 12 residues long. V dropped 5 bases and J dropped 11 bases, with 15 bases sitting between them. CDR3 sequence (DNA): TGCGCCAGCAGGGGAGTCACGGGGGAGCAGTATTTT. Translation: CASRGVTGEQYF.

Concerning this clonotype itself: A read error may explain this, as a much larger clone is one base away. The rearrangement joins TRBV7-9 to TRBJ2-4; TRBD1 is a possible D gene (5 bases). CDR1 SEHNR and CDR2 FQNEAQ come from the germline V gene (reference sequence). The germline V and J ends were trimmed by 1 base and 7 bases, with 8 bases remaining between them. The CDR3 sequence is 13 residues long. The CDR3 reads CASSLEGSNIQYF. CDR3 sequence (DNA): TGTGCCAGCAGCTTAGAGGGGTCGAACATTCAGTACTTC.

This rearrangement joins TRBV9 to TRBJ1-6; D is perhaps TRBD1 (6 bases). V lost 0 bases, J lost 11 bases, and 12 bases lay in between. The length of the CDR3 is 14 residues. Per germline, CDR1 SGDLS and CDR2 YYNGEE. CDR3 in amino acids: CASSVEGGRAPLHF. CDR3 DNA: TGTGCCAGCAGCGTAGAGGGGGGGCGAGCACCCCTCCACTTT.

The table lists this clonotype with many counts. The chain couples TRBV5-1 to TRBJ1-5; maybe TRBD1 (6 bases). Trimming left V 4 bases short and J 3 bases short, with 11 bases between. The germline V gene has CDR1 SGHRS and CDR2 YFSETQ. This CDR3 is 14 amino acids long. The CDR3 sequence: CASSEGGNNQPQHF. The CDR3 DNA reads TGCGCCAGCAGCGAAGGGGGGAACAATCAGCCCCAGCATTTT.